These T cell receptor beta chains were read from a single sample in a study of blood T cell repertoires in COVID-19. Profiling relied on immunoSEQ multiplex PCR, and the TCRdb table lists in-frame clones only, not all of them. The sample holds 150,000 or so clones, approximately 80% seen once. Sequenced material: PBMCs or T cells enriched from blood (not recorded which). The receptor source for this set is a woman aged 55-70 years who had recovered from COVID-19. Each CDR3 is given without its conserved first and last residue. Each record gives: V gene, J gene, CDR3 length, CDR3 protein.

v_call: TRBV7-3; j_call: TRBJ2-7; cdr3_length: 12; cdr3_aa: ASSLWAGDYEQY
v_call: TRBV18; j_call: TRBJ2-1; cdr3_length: 14; cdr3_aa: ASSPQRQASYNEQF
v_call: TRBV5-1; j_call: TRBJ1-2; cdr3_length: 14; cdr3_aa: ASSFGKSRVGRDYT
v_call: TRBV5-8; j_call: TRBJ1-5; cdr3_length: 13; cdr3_aa: ASSFPRTGGQPQH
v_call: TRBV30; j_call: TRBJ2-3; cdr3_length: 12; cdr3_aa: AWTLAGFTDTQY
v_call: TRBV20-1; j_call: TRBJ1-5; cdr3_length: 12; cdr3_aa: SASPWGPGQPQH
v_call: TRBV19; j_call: TRBJ2-3; cdr3_length: 11; cdr3_aa: ATRTGGTDTQY
v_call: TRBV29-1; j_call: TRBJ2-1; cdr3_length: 12; cdr3_aa: SVRGRRTINEQF
v_call: TRBV18; j_call: TRBJ1-1; cdr3_length: 13; cdr3_aa: ASSPSGGRNTEAF
v_call: TRBV10-1; j_call: TRBJ2-7; cdr3_length: 12; cdr3_aa: ASSLAGDLYEQY
v_call: TRBV5-4; j_call: TRBJ1-3; cdr3_length: 15; cdr3_aa: ASSLMGLTLPGNTIY
v_call: TRBV5-4; j_call: TRBJ2-2; cdr3_length: 16; cdr3_aa: ASSLPTGQGAGTGELF
v_call: TRBV19; j_call: TRBJ1-5; cdr3_length: 14; cdr3_aa: ATQEVYRGSNQPQH
v_call: TRBV4-2; j_call: TRBJ1-5; cdr3_length: 14; cdr3_aa: ASSQVAGQPNQPQH
v_call: TRBV6-1; j_call: TRBJ2-5; cdr3_length: 11; cdr3_aa: ASSEITVSSQY
v_call: TRBV18; j_call: TRBJ1-6; cdr3_length: 14; cdr3_aa: ASSPTEFSYNSPLH
v_call: TRBV4-1; j_call: TRBJ2-5; cdr3_length: 17; cdr3_aa: ASSHRGLAGGRVRETQY
v_call: TRBV2; j_call: TRBJ2-5; cdr3_length: 13; cdr3_aa: ASEGPGGVQETQY
v_call: TRBV12-5; j_call: TRBJ1-2; cdr3_length: 10; cdr3_aa: ASGLGQGGYT
v_call: TRBV2; j_call: TRBJ1-6; cdr3_length: 12; cdr3_aa: ATYRTGSRSPLH
v_call: TRBV18; j_call: TRBJ2-2; cdr3_length: 12; cdr3_aa: ASSANRNTGELF
v_call: TRBV5-1; j_call: TRBJ1-1; cdr3_length: 14; cdr3_aa: ASRPRTGAQDTEAF
v_call: TRBV5-4; j_call: TRBJ2-1; cdr3_length: 13; cdr3_aa: ASSLTSSSYNEQF
v_call: TRBV5-1; j_call: TRBJ2-7; cdr3_length: 12; cdr3_aa: ASSLAGYSDEQY
v_call: TRBV3-1/TRBV3-2; j_call: TRBJ2-3; cdr3_length: 11; cdr3_aa: ASSHEGTDTQY
v_call: TRBV11-2; j_call: TRBJ2-1; cdr3_length: 12; cdr3_aa: ASSLKTNEAEQF
v_call: TRBV18; j_call: TRBJ1-1; cdr3_length: 12; cdr3_aa: ASSRGGEITEAF
v_call: TRBV5-1; j_call: TRBJ2-1; cdr3_length: 11; cdr3_aa: ASSIGGHNEQF
v_call: TRBV4-1; j_call: TRBJ1-5; cdr3_length: 13; cdr3_aa: ASSQAGTRNQPQH
v_call: TRBV20-1; j_call: TRBJ2-1; cdr3_length: 14; cdr3_aa: SASSPRTSGSAEQF
v_call: TRBV7-6; j_call: TRBJ2-1; cdr3_length: 13; cdr3_aa: ASSLRPTGAGEQF
v_call: TRBV12-5; j_call: TRBJ1-1; cdr3_length: 13; cdr3_aa: ASGRTSQGAGEAF
v_call: TRBV21-1; j_call: TRBJ2-7; cdr3_length: 12; cdr3_aa: ASSRDSSSYEQY
v_call: TRBV29-1; j_call: TRBJ1-1; cdr3_length: 11; cdr3_aa: SVVGQRRAEAF
v_call: TRBV29-1; j_call: TRBJ2-2; cdr3_length: 10; cdr3_aa: SVKTVVGELF
v_call: TRBV19; j_call: TRBJ1-5; cdr3_length: 11; cdr3_aa: ASRLSSEQPQH
v_call: TRBV28; j_call: TRBJ2-1; cdr3_length: 12; cdr3_aa: ASSLGAGYNEQF
v_call: TRBV15; j_call: TRBJ2-3; cdr3_length: 15; cdr3_aa: ATSRDQAGAGTDTQY
v_call: TRBV11-2; j_call: TRBJ1-1; cdr3_length: 12; cdr3_aa: ASSARTRSDEAF
v_call: TRBV28; j_call: TRBJ2-2; cdr3_length: 11; cdr3_aa: ASRGGNTGELF
v_call: TRBV6-5; j_call: TRBJ1-5; cdr3_length: 13; cdr3_aa: ASSSGQGVNQPQH
v_call: TRBV5-1; j_call: TRBJ2-3; cdr3_length: 14; cdr3_aa: ASSLARTGSTDTQY
v_call: TRBV6-6; j_call: TRBJ1-3; cdr3_length: 14; cdr3_aa: ASSYSLDSSGNTIY
v_call: TRBV5-4; j_call: TRBJ1-1; cdr3_length: 12; cdr3_aa: ASSLEQGARQAF
v_call: TRBV6-5; j_call: TRBJ2-1; cdr3_length: 11; cdr3_aa: ASSRLASNEQF
v_call: TRBV10-3; j_call: TRBJ1-1; cdr3_length: 13; cdr3_aa: AISPGVSLNTEAF
v_call: TRBV21-1; j_call: TRBJ1-2; cdr3_length: 12; cdr3_aa: ARLRGGCIGGYT
v_call: TRBV27; j_call: TRBJ2-7; cdr3_length: 11; cdr3_aa: ASSLVEAGEQY
v_call: TRBV6-2/TRBV6-3; j_call: TRBJ2-3; cdr3_length: 11; cdr3_aa: ASSYQGSDTQY
v_call: TRBV2; j_call: TRBJ2-3; cdr3_length: 13; cdr3_aa: ASSTTMRSTDTQY
v_call: TRBV18; j_call: TRBJ2-5; cdr3_length: 11; cdr3_aa: ASSPAGKETQY
v_call: TRBV21-1; j_call: TRBJ2-1; cdr3_length: 12; cdr3_aa: ASSEQGGYNEQF